The source of this TCR beta chain is a study of blood T cell repertoires in COVID-19. Study information: The United States, Italy and Spain provided the acute and convalescent COVID-19 samples.

The CDR3 is made up of 15 amino acids. From germline, CDR1 is MNHEY and CDR2 SVGAGI. Assay: immunoSEQ multiplex PCR; the TCRdb copy retains only in-frame clones and omits some. The table has approximately 220,000 clones, around 85% seen once. For this clone: A read error may account for a junction end that differs from germline.

V and J are TRBV6-5 and TRBJ1-3; perhaps TRBD1 as D (5 bases). The sequence came from a man in his forties with acute or convalescent COVID-19. The source material was peripheral blood. CDR3 residues: CASSIQGGSGNTIYF. DNA of the CDR3: TGTGCCAGCAGCATCCAGGGCGGCTCTGGTAACACCATATATTTT.